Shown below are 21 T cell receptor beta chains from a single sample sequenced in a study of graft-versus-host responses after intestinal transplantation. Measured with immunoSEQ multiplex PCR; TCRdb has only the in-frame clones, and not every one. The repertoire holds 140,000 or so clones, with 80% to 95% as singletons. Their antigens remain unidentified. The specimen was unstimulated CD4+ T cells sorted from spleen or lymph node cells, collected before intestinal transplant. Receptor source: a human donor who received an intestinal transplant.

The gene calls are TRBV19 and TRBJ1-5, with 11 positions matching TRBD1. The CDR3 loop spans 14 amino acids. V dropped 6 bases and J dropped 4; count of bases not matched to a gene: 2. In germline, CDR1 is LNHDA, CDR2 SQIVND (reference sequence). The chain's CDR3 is CASRGTGGNQPQHF. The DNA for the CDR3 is TGTGCCAGTAGGGGGACAGGGGGGAATCAGCCCCAGCATTTT.

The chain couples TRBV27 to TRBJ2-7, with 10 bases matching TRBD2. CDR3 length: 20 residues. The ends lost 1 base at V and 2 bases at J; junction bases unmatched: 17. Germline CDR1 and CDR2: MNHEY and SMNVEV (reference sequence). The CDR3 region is CASSLWASGSLDPIPYEQYF. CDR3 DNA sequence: TGTGCCAGCAGTTTATGGGCTAGCGGGAGTCTAGACCCAATCCCCTACGAGCAGTACTTC.

CDR3 residues: CASKNEQYF. The CDR3 coding sequence is TGTGCCAGCAAGAACGAGCAGTACTTC. This sequence joins TRBV3-2 and TRBJ2-7. TRBV3-2 is flagged as a pseudogene. This CDR3 comprises 9 residues.

Here the CDR3 reads CASSPFAGGTGVQPQHF. The CDR3 DNA follows: TGTGCCAGCAGCCCCTTTGCCGGTGGGACAGGGGTTCAGCCCCAGCATTTT. V and J are TRBV7-2 and TRBJ1-5; TRBD1 matches at 10 bases. The germline gives CDR1 SGHTA, CDR2 FQGNSA. The V segment lost 5 bases and the J segment 6 bases; nucleotides outside the gene matches: 13. The CDR3 has 17 residues. The whole variable domain, remainder taken from reference TRBV7-2 and TRBJ1-5, is GAGVSQSPSNKVTEKGKDVELRCDPISGHTALYWYRQSLGQGLEFLIYFQGNSAPDKSGLPSDRFSAERTGGSVSTLTIQRTQQEDSAVYLCASSPFAGGTGVQPQHFGDGTRLSIL.

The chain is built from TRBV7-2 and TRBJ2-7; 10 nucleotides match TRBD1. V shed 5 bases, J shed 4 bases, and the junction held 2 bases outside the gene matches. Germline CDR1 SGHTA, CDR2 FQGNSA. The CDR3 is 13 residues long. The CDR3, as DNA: TGTGCCAGCAGCGTGGGACAGGGGTACGAGCAGTACTTC. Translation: CASSVGQGYEQYF.

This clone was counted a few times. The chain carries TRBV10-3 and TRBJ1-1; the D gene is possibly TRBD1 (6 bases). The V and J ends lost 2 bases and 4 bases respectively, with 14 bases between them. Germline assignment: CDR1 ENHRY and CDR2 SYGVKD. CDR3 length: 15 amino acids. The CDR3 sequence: CAISEGQLLLTEAFF. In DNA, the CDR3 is TGTGCCATCAGTGAGGGACAGCTTCTTCTCACTGAAGCTTTCTTT.

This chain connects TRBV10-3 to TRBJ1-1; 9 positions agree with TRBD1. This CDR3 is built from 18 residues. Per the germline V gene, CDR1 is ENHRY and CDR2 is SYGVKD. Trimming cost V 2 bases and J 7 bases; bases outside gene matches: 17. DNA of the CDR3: TGTGCCATCAGTGAGCGAATGGGGGACAGGGTGGGTTCTGGTGAAGCTTTCTTT. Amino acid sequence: CAISERMGDRVGSGEAFF.

As DNA, the CDR3 is TGTGCCAGCAGCGTAGGGCTAGCGGGAAAAGGGAGCTCCTACAATGAGCAGTTCTTC. This translates into CASSVGLAGKGSSYNEQFF. The chain couples TRBV9 to TRBJ2-1, with 9 nucleotides matching TRBD2. The V gene end was trimmed by 0 bases and the J gene end by 0 bases; junction bases not matched to a gene: 10. The germline CDR1 and CDR2 sequences are SGDLS and YYNGEE. CDR3 length: 19 residues.

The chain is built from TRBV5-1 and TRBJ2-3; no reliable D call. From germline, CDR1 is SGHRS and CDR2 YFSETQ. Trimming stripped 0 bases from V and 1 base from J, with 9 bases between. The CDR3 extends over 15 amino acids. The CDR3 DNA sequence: TGCGCCAGCAGCTTGGTTGACACTCGCACAGATACGCAGTATTTT. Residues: CASSLVDTRTDTQYF.

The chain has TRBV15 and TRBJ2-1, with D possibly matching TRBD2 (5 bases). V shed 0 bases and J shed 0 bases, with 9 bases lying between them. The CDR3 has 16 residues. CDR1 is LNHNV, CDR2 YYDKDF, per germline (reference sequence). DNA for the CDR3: TGTGCCACCAGCAGAGATAATGACTACTCCTACAATGAGCAGTTCTTC. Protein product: CATSRDNDYSYNEQFF. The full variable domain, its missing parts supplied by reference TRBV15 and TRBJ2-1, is DAMVIQNPRYQVTQFGKPVTLSCSQTLNHNVMYWYQQKSSQAPKLLFHYYDKDFNNEADTPDNFQSRRPNTSFCFLDIRSPGLGDTAMYLCATSRDNDYSYNEQFFGPGTRLTVL.

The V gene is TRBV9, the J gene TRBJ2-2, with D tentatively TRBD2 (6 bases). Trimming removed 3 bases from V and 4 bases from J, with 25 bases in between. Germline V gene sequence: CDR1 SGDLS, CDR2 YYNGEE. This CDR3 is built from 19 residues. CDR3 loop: CASSGRGEKGWYVTGELFF. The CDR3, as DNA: TGTGCCAGCAGCGGACGCGGGGAAAAGGGCTGGTACGTCACCGGGGAGCTGTTTTTT. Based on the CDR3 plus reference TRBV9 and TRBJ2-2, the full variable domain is DSGVTQTPKHLITATGQRVTLRCSPRSGDLSVYWYQQSLDQGLQFLIQYYNGEERAKGNILERFSAQQFPDLHSELNLSSLELGDSALYFCASSGRGEKGWYVTGELFFGEGSRLTVL.

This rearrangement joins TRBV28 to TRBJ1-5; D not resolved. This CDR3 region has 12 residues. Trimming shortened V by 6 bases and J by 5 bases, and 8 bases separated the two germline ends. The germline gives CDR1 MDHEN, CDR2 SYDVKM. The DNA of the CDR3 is TGTGCCAGCAGCGGAGTGGATCAGCCCCAGCATTTT. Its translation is CASSGVDQPQHF.

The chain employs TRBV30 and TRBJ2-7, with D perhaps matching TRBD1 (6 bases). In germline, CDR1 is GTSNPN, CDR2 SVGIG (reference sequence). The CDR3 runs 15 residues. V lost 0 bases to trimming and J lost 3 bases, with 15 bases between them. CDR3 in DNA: TGTGCCTGGAGTGTTGGGGCAGGGGTGAACTACGAGCAGTACTTC. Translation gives CAWSVGAGVNYEQYF.

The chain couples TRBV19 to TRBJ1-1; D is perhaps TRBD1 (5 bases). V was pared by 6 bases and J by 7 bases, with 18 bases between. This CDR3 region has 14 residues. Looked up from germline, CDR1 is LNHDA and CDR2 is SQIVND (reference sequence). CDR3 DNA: TGTGCCAGTAGCAGTATAGGGGTGGAGGTTGAAGCTTTCTTT. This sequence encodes CASSSIGVEVEAFF.

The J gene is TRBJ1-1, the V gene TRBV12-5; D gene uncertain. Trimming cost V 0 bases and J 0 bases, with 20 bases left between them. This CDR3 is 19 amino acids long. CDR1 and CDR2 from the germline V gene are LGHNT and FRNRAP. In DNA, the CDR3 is TGTGCTAGTGGTTTGGTATTGGGTTCGGGCAGCCTCATGAACACTGAAGCTTTCTTT. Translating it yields CASGLVLGSGSLMNTEAFF.

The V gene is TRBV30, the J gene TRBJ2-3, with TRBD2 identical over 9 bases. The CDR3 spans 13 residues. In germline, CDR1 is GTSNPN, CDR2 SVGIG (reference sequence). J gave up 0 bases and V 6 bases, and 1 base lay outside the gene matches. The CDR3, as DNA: TGTGCCTGTAGCGGGAGAAGCACAGATACGCAGTATTTT. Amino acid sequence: CACSGRSTDTQYF.

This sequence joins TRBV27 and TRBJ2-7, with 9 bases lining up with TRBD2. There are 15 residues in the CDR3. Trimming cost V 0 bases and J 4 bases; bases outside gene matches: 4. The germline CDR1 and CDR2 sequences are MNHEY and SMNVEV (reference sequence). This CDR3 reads CASSLSTSGGYEQYF. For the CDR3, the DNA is TGTGCCAGCAGTTTATCGACTAGCGGAGGTTACGAGCAGTACTTC.

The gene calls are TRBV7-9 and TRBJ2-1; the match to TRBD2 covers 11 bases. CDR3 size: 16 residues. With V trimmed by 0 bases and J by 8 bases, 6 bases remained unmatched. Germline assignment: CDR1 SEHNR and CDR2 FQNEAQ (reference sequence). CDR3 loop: CASSLATSGSMDEQFF. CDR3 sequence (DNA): TGTGCCAGCAGCTTAGCCACTAGCGGGAGTATGGATGAGCAGTTCTTC.

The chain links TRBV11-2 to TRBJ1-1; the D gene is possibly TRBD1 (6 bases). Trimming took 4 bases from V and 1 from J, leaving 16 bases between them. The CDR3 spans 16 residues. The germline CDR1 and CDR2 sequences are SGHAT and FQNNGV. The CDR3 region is CASSYGWGAWNTEAFF. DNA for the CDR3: TGTGCCAGCAGCTACGGGTGGGGGGCCTGGAACACTGAAGCTTTCTTT.

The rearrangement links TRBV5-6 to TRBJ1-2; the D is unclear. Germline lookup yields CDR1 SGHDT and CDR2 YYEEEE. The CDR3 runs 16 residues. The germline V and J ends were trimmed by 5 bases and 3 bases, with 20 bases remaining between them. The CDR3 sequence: CASRDTPGQGYYGYTF. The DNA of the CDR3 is TGTGCCAGCAGAGATACTCCGGGCCAAGGGTACTATGGCTACACCTTC.

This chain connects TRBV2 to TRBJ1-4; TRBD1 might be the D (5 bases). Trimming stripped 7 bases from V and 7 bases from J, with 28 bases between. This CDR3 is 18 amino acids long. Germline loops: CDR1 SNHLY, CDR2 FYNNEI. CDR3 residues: CASTGKTAYPRSTEKLFF. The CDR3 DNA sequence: TGTGCCAGCACGGGCAAGACAGCCTACCCTAGATCGACTGAAAAACTGTTTTTT.